The entry that follows covers one T cell receptor (beta chain) sequence. J was trimmed by 2 bases and V by 4 bases; bases with no gene match: 6. The germline V gene has CDR1 SGDLS and CDR2 YYNGEE. The CDR3 runs to 15 residues. Produced via immunoSEQ multiplex PCR; TCRdb's table is partial and in-frame only. The profile shows 95,000 or so clones, roughly 80% of them singletons. This specimen belongs to a study of blood T cell repertoires in COVID-19. Study overall: From T cells, B-cell-depleted T cells, or PBMCs came the material, which was cDNA or gDNA.

This chain joins TRBV9 and TRBJ2-7; 10 bases are a match to TRBD1. This TCR derives from an elderly man with active or convalescent COVID-19. The sample taken for sequencing was peripheral blood. This CDR3 reads CASSKTGQGTYEQYF. The CDR3 nucleotides are TGTGCCAGCAGCAAAACGGGACAGGGGACCTACGAGCAGTACTTC.